The 24 T cell receptor beta chains presented below share a single source sample, sequenced in a study of T cell repertoires in cytomegalovirus infection. TCRdb recomputed calls from the reads with MiXCR, one row per CDR3 protein. This table has around 900,000 distinct CDR3 sequences, roughly a third appearing once. No antigen has been identified for these receptors. Sequenced material: cultured CD8+ T cells from PBMCs, taken from culture after CMV antigen stimulation. The receptors were gathered from a human donor in good health (CMV status not recorded). Some clones in this sample may be carry-over from other donors' samples.

The chain uses TRBV28 and TRBJ1-5; 9 nucleotides line up with TRBD1. CDR3 length: 15 residues. The V segment lost 7 bases and the J segment 1 base; nucleotides outside the gene matches: 5. CDR1 is MDHEN, CDR2 SYDVKM, per germline. CDR3 loop: CASITQGASNQPQHF. CDR3 nucleotides: TGTGCCAGCATCACACAGGGGGCAAGCAATCAGCCCCAGCATTTT.

This clonotype was recorded a few times. CDR3 nucleotides: TGTGCCAGCTCACCACCGAAAATTGGGCTCGCAGATACGCAGTATTTT. Translated, it gives CASSPPKIGLADTQYF. V usage is TRBV18 and J usage is TRBJ2-3; D is undetermined. Trimming removed 0 bases from V and 4 bases from J, with 14 bases in between. The CDR3 runs 16 residues. Germline V lookup: CDR1 KGHSH, CDR2 LQKENI.

This clonotype was observed a single time. The chain links TRBV2 to TRBJ2-2, with a tentative D call TRBD1 (5 bases). Trimming cost V 10 bases and J 0 bases, with 12 bases left between them. The CDR3 totals 14 residues. Germline loops: CDR1 SNHLY, CDR2 FYNNEI. CDR3 sequence (DNA): TGTGCCACCAGGGTACGGACGAACACCGGGGAGCTGTTTTTT. Amino acids: CATRVRTNTGELFF.

This clonotype was seen repeatedly, ten times or more. The rearrangement links TRBV7-8 to TRBJ2-7, with 8 bases lining up with TRBD1. J was trimmed by 3 bases and V by 5 bases; bases with no gene match: 6. Germline CDR1 and CDR2: SGHVS and FQNEAQ. The CDR3 length is 14 residues. In nucleotides, the CDR3 is TGTGCCAGCAGCATGTCCGGACAGGGCTACGAGCAGTACTTC. Residues: CASSMSGQGYEQYF.

This chain uses TRBV27 with TRBJ2-1; 8 bases fit TRBD1. V shed 6 bases, J shed 4 bases, and the junction held 5 bases outside the gene matches. The CDR3 is 14 amino acids. Germline V gene sequence: CDR1 MNHEY, CDR2 SMNVEV (reference sequence). The CDR3 sequence: CASRQGTGYNEQFF. The CDR3 DNA reads TGTGCCAGCAGACAGGGGACAGGATACAATGAGCAGTTCTTC.

The chain links TRBV7-9 to TRBJ2-1; 7 bases match TRBD2. Trimming removed 5 bases from V and 9 bases from J; junction bases left unmatched: 4. The CDR3 spans 12 residues. CDR1 is SEHNR, CDR2 FQNEAQ, per germline (reference sequence). The CDR3 DNA is TGTGCCAGCAGCCCCGGGGGGACTGAGCAGTTCTTC. This codes for CASSPGGTEQFF.

The table lists this clonotype with many counts. This rearrangement joins TRBV7-9 to TRBJ2-3, with TRBD2 matching over 7 bases. This CDR3 comprises 17 residues. Germline V gene sequence: CDR1 SEHNR, CDR2 FQNEAQ (reference sequence). V lost 6 bases, J lost 2 bases, and 14 bases stayed unmatched. CDR3 nucleotides: TGTGCCAGCAGATCTGGCGGAAAGCGGGGTTTCACAGATACGCAGTATTTT. Translated, it gives CASRSGGKRGFTDTQYF.

This clonotype was observed a few times. The chain employs TRBV29-1 and TRBJ2-2; D is perhaps TRBD2 (5 bases). The CDR3 loop spans 14 amino acids. In germline, CDR1 is SQVTM, CDR2 ANQGSEA. Trimming removed 4 bases from V and 6 bases from J, with 15 bases in between. CDR3 sequence (DNA): TGCAGCGTTGTGATCGAGGGTACCGCCGGGGAGCTGTTTTTT. This translates into CSVVIEGTAGELFF.

The V gene is TRBV3-1, the J gene TRBJ2-1; 9 bases are a match to TRBD1. V shed 1 base, J shed 0 bases, and the junction held 7 bases outside the gene matches. This CDR3 has 18 residues. Germline loops: CDR1 LGHDT, CDR2 YNNKEL (reference sequence). This CDR3 reads CASSQGTGVLFSYNEQFF. The DNA of the CDR3 is TGTGCCAGCAGCCAAGGGACAGGGGTGCTATTCTCCTACAATGAGCAGTTCTTC.

This chain uses TRBV4-1 with TRBJ1-5; maybe TRBD1 (5 bases). Trimming pared 1 base from V and 3 bases from J, leaving 13 bases between. The CDR3 sequence is 16 residues long. Germline V gives CDR1 MGHRA, CDR2 YSYEKL. The CDR3 sequence is CASSQASGGFNQPQHF. The CDR3 DNA reads TGCGCCAGCAGCCAAGCGAGCGGGGGATTCAATCAGCCCCAGCATTTT.

This clonotype has a count of ten or more. The chain uses TRBV6-1 and TRBJ1-2; 12 bases are a match to TRBD1. The CDR3 is 16 amino acids. Germline assignment: CDR1 MNHNS and CDR2 SASEGT. The J segment lost 6 bases and the V segment lost 2 bases, leaving 7 bases of the junction unmatched. The CDR3 loop is CASSEYKGQGAHGYTF. The CDR3 DNA sequence: TGTGCCAGCAGTGAATACAAGGGACAGGGGGCTCATGGCTACACCTTC.

This clonotype has only a few counts. The V gene is TRBV19, the J gene TRBJ2-1; D is possibly TRBD2 (6 bases). Germline V gene sequence: CDR1 LNHDA, CDR2 SQIVND (reference sequence). Trimming took 6 bases from V and 2 from J, leaving 14 bases between them. This CDR3 has 15 amino acids. The CDR3 sequence: CASSPSRRAYNEQFF. The CDR3 coding sequence is TGTGCCAGTAGCCCCTCCAGGAGGGCCTACAATGAGCAGTTCTTC.

This clonotype was observed a few times. The chain combines TRBV7-3 with TRBJ2-3; D may be TRBD1 or TRBD2 (5 bases each). V lost 5 bases and J 0 bases, leaving 21 bases between the germline ends. The length of the CDR3 is 18 residues. Germline lookup yields CDR1 SGHTA and CDR2 FQGTGA. CDR3 in DNA: TGTGCCAGCAGCGCGCCCCCCGGGGCAGTCTCTAGCACAGATACGCAGTATTTT. Its protein is CASSAPPGAVSSTDTQYF. The whole variable domain, remainder taken from reference TRBV7-3 and TRBJ2-3, is GAGVSQTPSNKVTEKGKYVELRCDPISGHTALYWYRQSLGQGPEFLIYFQGTGAADDSGLPNDRFFAVRPEGSVSTLKIQRTERGDSAVYLCASSAPPGAVSSTDTQYFGPGTRLTVL.

The V and J genes are TRBV7-9 and TRBJ1-1; TRBD1 is a possible D gene (5 bases). The germline V gene has CDR1 SEHNR and CDR2 FQNEAQ (reference sequence). Trimming left V 1 base short and J 4 bases short, with 10 bases between. CDR3 size: 14 residues. CDR3 region: CASSLGDGTTEAFF. As DNA, the CDR3 is TGTGCCAGCAGCTTAGGGGATGGGACCACTGAAGCTTTCTTT.

The table lists this clonotype with many counts. The chain carries TRBV4-1 and TRBJ1-1; D unresolved. CDR3 length: 14 residues. Germline V gives CDR1 MGHRA, CDR2 YSYEKL. Deletions cut 1 base from V and 2 bases from J, with 8 bases between. CDR3 residues: CASSQAEVNTEAFF. CDR3 nucleotide sequence: TGCGCCAGCAGCCAAGCAGAGGTTAACACTGAAGCTTTCTTT.

As for this clonotype: The germline gene is not matched at one end of the junction; a read error may be the cause. V is TRBV10-1 and J is TRBJ2-3, with D possibly TRBD2 on 5 matching bases. This CDR3 contains 16 residues. CDR1 and CDR2 from the germline V gene are WNHNN and SYGVQD (reference sequence). For the CDR3, the DNA is TGCGCCAGCAGTGAGTCAAAAGCGGAGATCACAAATACGCAGTATTTT. As protein: CASSESKAEITNTQYF.

The chain employs TRBV27 and TRBJ1-1, with D possibly TRBD1 on 6 matching bases. V was pared by 2 bases and J by 3 bases, with 19 bases between. The CDR3 covers 17 residues. CDR1 and CDR2 from the germline V gene are MNHEY and SMNVEV (reference sequence). The CDR3 DNA is TGTGCCAGCAGTTTAACCTGGTTCGTGGGGGCTCACACTGAAGCTTTCTTT. Protein sequence: CASSLTWFVGAHTEAFF.

V and J are TRBV6-6 and TRBJ2-1, with 9 bases that match TRBD1. Losses at the gene ends were 4 bases for V and 3 bases for J; bases not matched to a gene: 7. CDR3 size: 16 residues. The germline V gene encodes CDR1 MNHNY and CDR2 SVGAGI (reference sequence). Here the CDR3 DNA reads TGTGCCAGCAGTTTCCCGGACAGGGGAATCTACAATGAGCAGTTCTTC. Its translation: CASSFPDRGIYNEQFF.

The CDR3: CAITFRAQSGTEAFF. In DNA form, the CDR3 reads TGTGCCATCACTTTCCGGGCCCAAAGCGGCACTGAAGCTTTCTTT. The chain carries TRBV2 and TRBJ1-1, with no clear D. Germline lookup yields CDR1 SNHLY and CDR2 FYNNEI. Trimming cost V 10 bases and J 4 bases, with 22 bases left between them. This CDR3 contains 15 residues.

This clonotype was seen more than once but under ten times. The V gene is TRBV10-3, the J gene TRBJ2-3; 13 bases match TRBD2. Germline V CDR1 and CDR2: ENHRY, SYGVKD. V dropped 7 bases and J dropped 3; count of bases not matched to a gene: 7. The CDR3 is 16 residues long. Here the CDR3 DNA reads TGTGCCATCAAGATACTAGCGGGGGGGCAGACAGATACGCAGTATTTT. It is translated as CAIKILAGGQTDTQYF.

For this clonotype: A much larger clonotype is one base distant, so this may be a read error. The chain links TRBV7-6 to TRBJ1-1, with TRBD1 matching over 11 bases. V shed 2 bases, J shed 6 bases, and the junction held 14 bases outside the gene matches. The germline gives CDR1 SGHVS, CDR2 FNYEAQ. This CDR3 comprises 18 residues. The chain's CDR3 is CASSLRAFGTGGNSEAFF. The CDR3 region has the DNA TGTGCCAGCAGCTTACGAGCCTTCGGGACAGGGGGGAATTCTGAAGCTTTCTTT.

This chain joins TRBV15 and TRBJ2-2; D is unclear. V dropped 10 bases and J dropped 3 bases, with 15 bases sitting between them. Germline assignment: CDR1 LNHNV and CDR2 YYDKDF (reference sequence). The CDR3 totals 14 residues. The CDR3 here is CAISDGQYTGELFF. The CDR3 nucleotides are TGTGCCATCTCAGATGGGCAATACACCGGGGAGCTGTTTTTT. The whole variable domain, filled in from reference TRBV15 and TRBJ2-2, reads DAMVIQNPRYQVTQFGKPVTLSCSQTLNHNVMYWYQQKSSQAPKLLFHYYDKDFNNEADTPDNFQSRRPNTSFCFLDIRSPGLGDTAMYLCAISDGQYTGELFFGEGSRLTVL.

The rearrangement links TRBV4-1 to TRBJ1-2; no definite D call. V shed 3 bases and J shed 7 bases, with 12 bases lying between them. CDR1 is MGHRA and CDR2 is YSYEKL in the germline V gene. The CDR3 has 13 amino acids. In nucleotides, the CDR3 is TGCGCCAGCAGCCAGGCCACAGCTACTGGCTACACCTTC. This sequence encodes CASSQATATGYTF.

The chain joins TRBV7-9 to TRBJ2-3; D might be TRBD2 (6 bases). CDR3 length: 16 residues. Between the trimmed V and J ends, which lost 2 bases and 1 base, there was a span of 13 bases. Germline values: CDR1 SEHNR, CDR2 FQNEAQ (reference sequence). The CDR3 region is CASSLILGLRTDTQYF. The CDR3 DNA follows: TGTGCCAGCAGCTTAATACTGGGACTTCGCACAGATACGCAGTATTTT.